Following are 5 T cell receptor beta chains from one sample sequenced in a study of cytomegalovirus exposure and HLA in healthy donors. The protocol was immunoSEQ multiplex PCR, while the TCRdb copy is restricted to in-frame clones and leaves out a portion. This table has fewer than 200,000 clones, around 82% appearing once. Source material: PBMCs. The origin of the receptors is a young woman in good health and CMV-seropositive.

The rearrangement joins TRBV29-1 to TRBJ1-1, with D maybe TRBD1 (5 bases). CDR3 size: 14 residues. Trimming removed 0 bases from V and 5 bases from J, with 13 bases in between. Germline V gene sequence: CDR1 SQVTM, CDR2 ANQGSEA. The DNA for the CDR3 is TGCAGCGTTGAAGAAGGTGGGGCTCGGACTGAAGCTTTCTTT. Translation: CSVEEGGARTEAFF.

This chain uses TRBV6-1 with TRBJ1-1, with a weak D call TRBD1 (5 bases). Trimming removed 1 base at V and 9 bases at J, with 12 bases between. The germline V gene has CDR1 MNHNS and CDR2 SASEGT. CDR3 size: 13 residues. In nucleotides, the CDR3 is TGTGCCAGCAGTGAAGACCAGGGCGTTAAAGCTTTCTTT. Translating gives CASSEDQGVKAFF.

This clone was counted once. The genes are TRBV5-5 and TRBJ1-2, with TRBD1 matching 9 bases. V shed 5 bases, J shed 2 bases, and the junction held 1 base outside the gene matches. Germline CDR1 reads SGHKS; CDR2 reads YYEKEE (reference sequence). CDR3 length: 13 amino acids. The CDR3 reads CASRDRGNYGYTF. Written as DNA, the CDR3 is TGTGCCAGCAGAGACAGGGGGAACTATGGCTACACCTTC.

The genes are TRBV4-3 and TRBJ1-5; D gene ambiguous. Trimming cost V 1 base and J 2 bases, with 9 bases left between them. Looked up from germline, CDR1 is LGHNA and CDR2 is YSLEER. The CDR3 totals 15 residues. The CDR3: CASSQAVNGNQPQHF. CDR3 sequence (DNA): TGCGCCAGCAGCCAAGCAGTCAACGGCAATCAGCCCCAGCATTTT.

This clone was observed a few times. The chain combines TRBV6-1 with TRBJ1-5, with D perhaps TRBD1 (6 bases). Trimming cost V 6 bases and J 0 bases, with 9 bases left between them. The germline V gene has CDR1 MNHNS and CDR2 SASEGT. This CDR3 has 14 residues. CDR3 DNA: TGTGCCAGCAGCTTGGACAGTAGCAATCAGCCCCAGCATTTT. Translation: CASSLDSSNQPQHF.